This passage covers 24 T cell receptor beta chains from one sample sequenced in a study of Ad26.COV2.S vaccination and SARS-CoV-2 variants. Profiling relied on immunoSEQ multiplex PCR, and the TCRdb table lists in-frame clones only, not all of them. The data contain about 390,000 clones, about nine tenths of them singletons. The treatment is: about 20 received Ad26.COV2.S at low or high dose, single or two shots; roughly five received placebo; per-sample allocation not given. Samples analyzed were those drawn on day 63 after the first vaccine or placebo injection. Source: peripheral blood, taken in a trial of Ad26.COV2.S vaccine versus placebo. Every receptor here comes from a person aged 18-60 years who received the Ad26.COV2.S COVID-19 vaccine or a placebo.

The chain has TRBV7-2 and TRBJ1-1, with 8 bases that match TRBD1. The germline gives CDR1 SGHTA, CDR2 FQGNSA. V was pared by 3 bases and J by 4 bases, with 1 base of the junction left unmatched. The CDR3 loop spans 13 amino acids. CDR3 in amino acids: CASSFTGGTEAFF. CDR3 coding DNA: TGTGCCAGCAGCTTTACAGGGGGCACTGAAGCTTTCTTT.

CDR3 amino acids: CASSLSGTRDRVDEQYF. The CDR3 DNA reads TGTGCCAGCAGCTTATCCGGTACGCGGGACAGGGTCGACGAGCAGTACTTC. The gene calls are TRBV7-9 and TRBJ2-7; 9 bases are shared with TRBD1. Germline assignment: CDR1 SEHNR and CDR2 FQNEAQ (reference sequence). V was clipped by 2 bases and J by 5 bases; unmatched bases: 13. The CDR3 consists of 17 residues.

This chain joins TRBV11-2 and TRBJ2-1; 14 positions match TRBD2. The germline CDR1 and CDR2 sequences are SGHAT and FQNNGV. V shed 3 bases and J 3 bases; nucleotides not matched to a gene: 7. CDR3 length equals 18 residues. CDR3 DNA sequence: TGTGCCAGCAGCTTGAAGACTAGCGGGGGGGTATACTACAATGAGCAGTTCTTC. The encoded protein is CASSLKTSGGVYYNEQFF.

This chain uses TRBV6-5 with TRBJ1-2, with 7 nucleotides matching TRBD1. J was trimmed by 1 base and V by 2 bases; bases with no gene match: 4. The CDR3 runs to 15 residues. Germline loops: CDR1 MNHEY, CDR2 SVGAGI. CDR3 amino acids: CASSYGQALNYGYTF. For the CDR3, the DNA is TGTGCCAGCAGTTACGGACAGGCGCTTAACTATGGCTACACCTTC.

The chain recombines TRBV19 with TRBJ1-5, with D perhaps TRBD1 (5 bases). The germline V gene has CDR1 LNHDA and CDR2 SQIVND (reference sequence). CDR3 length: 15 amino acids. V lost 0 bases and J lost 4, with 10 bases in between. CDR3 in DNA: TGTGCCAGTAGTATAGACAGGGCCAAAAATCAGCCCCAGCATTTT. Translation: CASSIDRAKNQPQHF.

The rearrangement joins TRBV9 to TRBJ2-3; D possibly matches TRBD1 or TRBD2 (6 bases each). The ends were cut back, 4 bases at V and 4 bases at J, with 16 bases in the middle. Germline V CDR1 and CDR2: SGDLS, YYNGEE. This CDR3 contains 15 residues. Here the CDR3 reads CASSPTSRGPDTQYF. The CDR3 DNA sequence: TGTGCCAGCAGCCCTACTAGCCGGGGGCCAGATACGCAGTATTTT.

This chain joins TRBV7-9 and TRBJ1-1; D gene uncertain. The V end was cut by 2 bases, the J end by 3 bases, with 7 bases between. Germline values: CDR1 SEHNR, CDR2 FQNEAQ (reference sequence). The CDR3 covers 13 residues. CDR3 sequence (DNA): TGTGCCAGCAGCTTATCCGGCGACACTGAAGCTTTCTTT. As protein: CASSLSGDTEAFF.

The chain links TRBV19 to TRBJ1-6, with no clear D. Germline V lookup: CDR1 LNHDA, CDR2 SQIVND (reference sequence). The CDR3 is 13 residues long. The V end was cut by 5 bases, the J end by 10 bases, with 12 bases between. CDR3 protein: CASSPFGESPLHF. The CDR3 DNA sequence: TGTGCCAGTAGTCCCTTTGGGGAATCACCCCTCCACTTT.

The CDR3 reads CASSEQGLYGYTF. The CDR3 nucleotides read TGTGCCAGTAGTGAACAGGGTCTCTATGGCTACACCTTC. The V call is TRBV19, the J call TRBJ1-2; D possibly corresponds to TRBD1 (6 bases). The ends were cut back, 5 bases at V and 4 bases at J, with 11 bases in the middle. CDR1 LNHDA and CDR2 SQIVND come from the germline V gene (reference sequence). The CDR3 consists of 13 residues.

There are many counts of this clone. The rearrangement links TRBV15 to TRBJ1-1; D possibly corresponds to TRBD1 (6 bases). Trimming shortened V by 1 base and J by 5 bases, and 14 bases separated the two germline ends. This CDR3 has 15 residues. The germline CDR1 and CDR2 sequences are LNHNV and YYDKDF (reference sequence). CDR3 region: CATSRGVGGTTEAFF. In nucleotides, the CDR3 is TGTGCCACCAGCAGAGGGGTAGGGGGAACGACTGAAGCTTTCTTT.

This chain joins TRBV18 and TRBJ2-2; TRBD2 is a possible D gene (7 bases). The length of the CDR3 is 20 residues. Germline loops: CDR1 KGHSH, CDR2 LQKENI. Trimming stripped 2 bases from V and 3 bases from J, with 25 bases between. This CDR3 is CASSPNPSVDGGGHTGELFF. In nucleotides, the CDR3 is TGTGCCAGCTCACCAAATCCCTCGGTCGATGGCGGGGGCCACACCGGGGAGCTGTTTTTT.

The V call is TRBV11-2, the J call TRBJ2-7; possible D gene TRBD1, 6 bases. CDR1 SGHAT and CDR2 FQNNGV come from the germline V gene. There are 15 residues in the CDR3. With 5 bases removed from V and 2 bases from J, the gap between germline ends came to 16 bases. The CDR3 DNA sequence: TGTGCCAGCAGCCAAGGGGGTCCCGTTGCCTACGAGCAGTACTTC. The encoded protein is CASSQGGPVAYEQYF.

This chain joins TRBV6-6 and TRBJ1-1; tentatively, D is TRBD1 (5 bases). Germline V gene lookup returns CDR1 MNHNY and CDR2 SVGAGI (reference sequence). The CDR3 has 13 residues. Trimming cost V 3 bases and J 4 bases, with 9 bases left between them. This chain's CDR3 is CASSYNGGTEAFF. The CDR3 DNA reads TGTGCCAGCAGTTATAATGGGGGCACTGAAGCTTTCTTT.

V usage is TRBV4-3 and J usage is TRBJ1-1; D possibly corresponds to TRBD1 (5 bases). The CDR3 contains 12 residues. Germline values: CDR1 LGHNA, CDR2 YSLEER. Trimming cost V 3 bases and J 4 bases, with 6 bases left between them. CDR3 nucleotide sequence: TGCGCCAGCAGCCAGGGACCCACTGAAGCTTTCTTT. Its translation: CASSQGPTEAFF.

The V and J genes are TRBV2 and TRBJ1-4, with 10 bases aligning to TRBD1. The CDR3 runs to 16 residues. Germline V lookup: CDR1 SNHLY, CDR2 FYNNEI. V shed 5 bases, J shed 8 bases, and the junction held 11 bases outside the gene matches. The CDR3, as DNA: TGTGCCAGCAGTCACGACAGGGGGCCGTTTACGGAAAAACTGTTTTTT. Its protein is CASSHDRGPFTEKLFF.

V and J are TRBV5-4 and TRBJ2-7; 7 nucleotides align to TRBD2. Losses at the gene ends were 2 bases for V and 3 bases for J; bases not matched to a gene: 8. Germline CDR1 SGHNT, CDR2 YYREEE (reference sequence). The length of the CDR3 is 15 residues. The CDR3 nucleotides read TGTGCCAGCAGCTTCACTTCCACGGGGGGCTACGAGCAGTACTTC. It is translated as CASSFTSTGGYEQYF.

The rearrangement links TRBV18 to TRBJ1-5; 7 bases agree with TRBD1. V shed 0 bases, J shed 5 bases, and the junction held 7 bases outside the gene matches. CDR1 and CDR2 from the germline V gene are KGHSH and LQKENI. The CDR3 is 16 amino acids. In nucleotides, the CDR3 is TGTGCCAGCTCACCACCGGGAGGGGGCAGCGATCAGCCCCAGCATTTT. Translation gives CASSPPGGGSDQPQHF. Drawing the rest from reference TRBV18 and TRBJ1-5, the complete variable domain is NAGVMQNPRHLVRRRGQEARLRCSPMKGHSHVYWYRQLPEEGLKFMVYLQKENIIDESGMPKERFSAEFPKEGPSILRIQQVVRGDSAAYFCASSPPGGGSDQPQHFGDGTRLSIL.

The rearrangement uses TRBV3-1 (or the pseudogene TRBV3-2) and TRBJ2-2; TRBD2 matches at 14 bases. Germline V gene data show CDR1 as LGHDT and CDR2 as YNNKEL (reference sequence). The CDR3 runs 17 residues. With 1 base clipped from V and 7 bases from J, the junction kept 5 bases outside the gene matches. The CDR3 loop is CASSQGGLAGGHGELFF. The CDR3 DNA follows: TGTGCCAGCAGCCAAGGCGGACTAGCGGGGGGTCACGGGGAGCTGTTTTTT.

The chain has TRBV6-4 and TRBJ2-5; either TRBD1 or TRBD2 may supply D (6 bases each). Deletions cut 0 bases from V and 0 bases from J, with 20 bases between. The CDR3 loop spans 19 amino acids. Germline CDR1 and CDR2: MRHNA and SNTAGT. CDR3 in DNA: TGTGCCAGCAGTGACTCACCCGGGGGCAGTTGGGGCGACCAAGAGACCCAGTACTTC. The encoded protein is CASSDSPGGSWGDQETQYF.

The chain combines TRBV4-3 with TRBJ2-5; D gene ambiguous. The CDR3 loop spans 15 amino acids. CDR1 is LGHNA and CDR2 is YSLEER in the germline V gene. The V and J ends lost 3 bases and 5 bases respectively, with 16 bases between them. In DNA form, the CDR3 reads TGCGCCAGCAGCCACACCTCGGTAGAGCCCGAGACCCAGTACTTC. Encoded protein: CASSHTSVEPETQYF.

The gene calls are TRBV5-1 and TRBJ1-3; no clear D. The CDR3 has 15 amino acids. Germline assignment: CDR1 SGHRS and CDR2 YFSETQ. Trimming cost V 2 bases and J 0 bases, with 9 bases left between them. CDR3 DNA sequence: TGCGCCAGCAGCTTAGGATTATTCTCTGGAAACACCATATATTTT. This codes for CASSLGLFSGNTIYF.

The chain uses TRBV27 and TRBJ2-1; D is uncertain. This CDR3 comprises 13 residues. V lost 2 bases and J lost 5, with 7 bases in between. CDR1 MNHEY and CDR2 SMNVEV come from the germline V gene (reference sequence). Here the CDR3 reads CASSLRSDNEQFF. The CDR3 nucleotides read TGTGCCAGCAGTTTAAGATCAGACAATGAGCAGTTCTTC.

This clone was counted once. This chain uses TRBV4-3 with TRBJ2-7, with 8 bases that match TRBD2. Trimming cost V 0 bases and J 0 bases; bases outside gene matches: 10. The CDR3 runs 18 residues. Looked up from germline, CDR1 is LGHNA and CDR2 is YSLEER. The chain's CDR3 is CASSQESLAGSNSYEQYF. CDR3 nucleotides: TGCGCCAGCAGCCAAGAATCCCTAGCGGGCTCCAACTCCTACGAGCAGTACTTC.

V gene TRBV29-1 combines with J gene TRBJ1-1; D is unclear. The germline V and J ends were trimmed by 6 bases and 1 base, with 9 bases remaining between them. CDR1 is SQVTM, CDR2 ANQGSEA, per germline. The CDR3 totals 12 residues. CDR3 sequence: CSVVQRNTEAFF. CDR3 nucleotides: TGCAGCGTCGTACAGCGGAACACTGAAGCTTTCTTT.